This passage covers 18 T cell receptor beta chains from one sample sequenced in a study of glioma-infiltrating T cells after dendritic cell vaccination. Some clones are missing from TCRdb's copy, which holds only in-frame ones; the method was immunoSEQ multiplex PCR. The sample lists some 100,000 clones; approximately 81% were seen once. Sequences were derived from blood, sampled before dendritic cell vaccination. Receptors were obtained from a human donor with glioblastoma.

This clone was detected once. This sequence joins TRBV11-2 and TRBJ2-1, with D uncertain. The CDR3 is 11 amino acids. Per the germline V gene, CDR1 is SGHAT and CDR2 is FQNNGV. V gave up 3 bases and J gave up 7 bases, with 4 bases separating them. In nucleotides, the CDR3 is TGTGCCAGCAGCTTTCGTAATGAGCAGTTCTTC. Protein product: CASSFRNEQFF.

J is TRBJ2-7 and V is TRBV5-1, with 7 positions matching TRBD1. J was trimmed by 7 bases and V by 0 bases; bases with no gene match: 7. Per germline, CDR1 SGHRS and CDR2 YFSETQ. CDR3 length equals 14 residues. In DNA form, the CDR3 reads TGCGCCAGCAGCTTGGGGGACAGAAGCCTGGAGCAGTACTTC. Its protein is CASSLGDRSLEQYF.

This clone was seen only a few times. The rearrangement uses TRBV5-1 and TRBJ1-1, with a tentative D call TRBD1 (5 bases). CDR1 SGHRS and CDR2 YFSETQ come from the germline V gene. V was clipped by 4 bases and J by 4 bases, with 23 bases between them. The CDR3 totals 17 residues. The CDR3 bases are TGCGCCAGCAGCATATGGTCGGGACCGGGCGGGACCACTGAAGCTTTCTTT. Protein sequence: CASSIWSGPGGTTEAFF.

The chain has TRBV13 and TRBJ1-2, with no clear D. Trimming stripped 3 bases from V and 4 bases from J, with 6 bases between. Germline V CDR1 and CDR2: PRHDT, FYEKMQ (reference sequence). The length of the CDR3 is 12 residues. Here the CDR3 DNA reads TGTGCCAGCAGCTTTAACAGCTATGGCTACACCTTC. Its protein product is CASSFNSYGYTF. Filled out from reference TRBV13 and TRBJ1-2, the complete variable domain reads AAGVIQSPRHLIKEKRETATLKCYPIPRHDTVYWYQQGPGQDPQFLISFYEKMQSDKGSIPDRFSAQQFSDYHSELNMSSLELGDSALYFCASSFNSYGYTFGSGTRLTVV.

The table lists this clone with a few counts. The chain carries TRBV19 and TRBJ2-7, with TRBD1 matching 9 bases. The V gene end was trimmed by 5 bases and the J gene end by 2 bases; junction bases not matched to a gene: 7. Per germline, CDR1 LNHDA and CDR2 SQIVND (reference sequence). The CDR3 is made up of 15 amino acids. CDR3 DNA: TGTGCCAGTAGTGTGGACAGGGGAGGCACCTACGAGCAGTACTTC. This encodes CASSVDRGGTYEQYF.

The V and J genes are TRBV30 and TRBJ1-1; 8 bases fit TRBD1. The V gene end was trimmed by 8 bases and the J gene end by 5 bases; junction bases not matched to a gene: 4. Germline CDR1 is GTSNPN and CDR2 is SVGIG (reference sequence). CDR3 length: 11 residues. The CDR3 loop reads CAGDRGTEAFF. CDR3 sequence (DNA): TGTGCCGGAGACAGGGGTACTGAAGCTTTCTTT.

This clone was detected once. The chain recombines TRBV4-3 with TRBJ1-2; TRBD1 is a possible D gene (6 bases). Germline lookup yields CDR1 LGHNA and CDR2 YSLEER. The length of the CDR3 is 19 residues. Trimming cost V 0 bases and J 1 base, with 21 bases left between them. The CDR3 is CASSQDGPPWGGLNYGYTF. The CDR3 nucleotides are TGCGCCAGCAGCCAAGACGGCCCCCCGTGGGGGGGCCTTAACTATGGCTACACCTTC.

V and J are TRBV18 and TRBJ2-1, with 14 positions matching TRBD2. Germline lookup yields CDR1 KGHSH and CDR2 LQKENI. V shed 4 bases, J shed 9 bases, and the junction held 2 bases outside the gene matches. The CDR3 covers 14 residues. The CDR3 DNA reads as TGTGCCAGCTCACGAGGACTAGCGGGAGGTGAGCAGTTCTTC. Translating gives CASSRGLAGGEQFF.

V and J are TRBV6-1 and TRBJ2-1, with a possible D match to TRBD2 (5 bases). The V gene lost 3 bases and the J gene lost 2 bases, with 14 bases spanning the gap. CDR1 and CDR2 (germline): MNHNS, SASEGT. This CDR3 is built from 16 residues. The CDR3, as DNA: TGTGCCAGCAGTGACGGACGCGGGCCCCCCTACAATGAGCAGTTCTTC. It encodes CASSDGRGPPYNEQFF.

The rearrangement joins TRBV5-6 to TRBJ2-7, with 14 bases that match TRBD2. In germline, CDR1 is SGHDT, CDR2 YYEEEE. The V gene end was trimmed by 8 bases and the J gene end by 2 bases; junction bases not matched to a gene: 9. The CDR3 consists of 16 residues. The CDR3: CARVWGLAGEPYEQYF. The CDR3 DNA sequence: TGTGCCAGGGTCTGGGGACTAGCGGGAGAGCCCTACGAGCAGTACTTC.

This clone was found once. The chain employs TRBV5-4 and TRBJ2-2; 12 nucleotides agree with TRBD1. The CDR3 loop spans 16 amino acids. The V segment lost 4 bases and the J segment 7 bases; nucleotides outside the gene matches: 8. The germline CDR1 and CDR2 sequences are SGHNT and YYREEE (reference sequence). This chain's CDR3 is CASSTRDRGPYGELFF. The CDR3 DNA reads TGTGCCAGCAGCACCCGGGACAGGGGGCCATACGGGGAGCTGTTTTTT.

The rearrangement uses TRBV6-6 and TRBJ1-1, with 11 bases that match TRBD1. This CDR3 contains 14 residues. Per the germline V gene, CDR1 is MNHNY and CDR2 is SVGAGI (reference sequence). J lost 5 bases, V lost 5 bases, and 4 bases had no gene match. CDR3 sequence (DNA): TGTGCCAGCAGTGGGACAGGGGGACGGACTGAAGCTTTCTTT. Residues: CASSGTGGRTEAFF.

V and J are TRBV29-1 and TRBJ2-1; no reliable D call. Trimming shortened V by 1 base and J by 10 bases, and 8 bases separated the two germline ends. The germline V gene encodes CDR1 SQVTM and CDR2 ANQGSEA. The CDR3 spans 11 residues. The CDR3 loop is CSVEVIREQFF. CDR3 nucleotide sequence: TGCAGCGTTGAAGTAATCCGGGAGCAGTTCTTC.

As regards this clone: The junction departs from germline at one end; a sequencing error may be responsible. The chain uses TRBV29-1 and TRBJ1-2; the match to TRBD1 covers 7 bases. Looked up from germline, CDR1 is SQVTM and CDR2 is ANQGSEA. This CDR3 has 13 amino acids. CDR3 protein: CSVEGQEIDGYTF. The CDR3 coding sequence is TGCAGCGTAGAAGGACAGGAGATTGATGGCTACACCTTC.

The chain uses TRBV7-6 and TRBJ2-3; 11 bases fit TRBD1. V gave up 4 bases and J gave up 5 bases; unmatched junction bases: 8. Germline lookup yields CDR1 SGHVS and CDR2 FNYEAQ. The CDR3 is made up of 16 amino acids. The CDR3 sequence: CASSWTGGDSLDTQYF. The CDR3 nucleotides read TGTGCCAGCAGCTGGACAGGGGGCGATTCTTTAGATACGCAGTATTTT.

This chain connects TRBV10-1 to TRBJ1-4; TRBD1 agrees at 9 bases. V lost 6 bases to trimming and J lost 8 bases; unmatched junction nucleotides: 10. The CDR3 extends over 15 amino acids. Germline lookup yields CDR1 WNHNN and CDR2 SYGVQD (reference sequence). CDR3 loop: CASSQGQGRHEKLFF. The CDR3 DNA reads TGCGCCAGCAGCCAAGGACAGGGGCGTCACGAAAAACTGTTTTTT.

In this sample, this clone turned up a few times. CDR3 nucleotides: TGTGCCAGCAGCTTGAGGTACGGTTCAACCTACGAGCAGTACTTC. Amino acids: CASSLRYGSTYEQYF. V gene TRBV11-1 combines with J gene TRBJ2-7, with no clear D. Germline lookup yields CDR1 SGHAT and CDR2 FQDESV (reference sequence). Trimming took off 3 bases at V and 2 bases at J, with 14 bases between the two ends. The CDR3 covers 15 residues. Drawing the rest from reference TRBV11-1 and TRBJ2-7, the complete variable domain is EAEVAQSPRYKITEKSQAVAFWCDPISGHATLYWYRQILGQGPELLVQFQDESVVDDSQLPKDRFSAERLKGVDSTLKIQPAELGDSAMYLCASSLRYGSTYEQYFGPGTRLTVT.

The genes are TRBV15 and TRBJ1-2; perhaps TRBD1 as D (5 bases). Germline V gene lookup returns CDR1 LNHNV and CDR2 YYDKDF (reference sequence). Trimming took off 0 bases at V and 4 bases at J, with 12 bases between the two ends. This CDR3 has 15 amino acids. The CDR3 spells CATSRDHETVYGYTF. DNA for the CDR3: TGTGCCACCAGCAGAGATCACGAGACAGTCTATGGCTACACCTTC. The complete variable domain, with remaining parts taken from reference TRBV15 and TRBJ1-2, reads DAMVIQNPRYQVTQFGKPVTLSCSQTLNHNVMYWYQQKSSQAPKLLFHYYDKDFNNEADTPDNFQSRRPNTSFCFLDIRSPGLGDTAMYLCATSRDHETVYGYTFGSGTRLTVV.